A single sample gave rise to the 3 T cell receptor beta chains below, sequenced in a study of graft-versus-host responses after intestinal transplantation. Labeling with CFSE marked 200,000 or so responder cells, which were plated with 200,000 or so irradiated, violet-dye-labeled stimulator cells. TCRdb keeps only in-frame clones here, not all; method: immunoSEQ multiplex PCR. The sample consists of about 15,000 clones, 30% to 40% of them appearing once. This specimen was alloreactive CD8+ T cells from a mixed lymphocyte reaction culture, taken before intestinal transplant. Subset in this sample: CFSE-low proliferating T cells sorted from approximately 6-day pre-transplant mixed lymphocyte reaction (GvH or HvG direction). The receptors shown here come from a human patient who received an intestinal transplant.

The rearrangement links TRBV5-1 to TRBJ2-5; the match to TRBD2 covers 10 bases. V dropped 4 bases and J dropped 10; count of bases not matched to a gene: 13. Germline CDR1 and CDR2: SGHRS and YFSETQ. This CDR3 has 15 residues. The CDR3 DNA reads TGCGCCAGCAGCCTACACCCGGGACTAGCGTCGCGCCAGTACTTC. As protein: CASSLHPGLASRQYF.

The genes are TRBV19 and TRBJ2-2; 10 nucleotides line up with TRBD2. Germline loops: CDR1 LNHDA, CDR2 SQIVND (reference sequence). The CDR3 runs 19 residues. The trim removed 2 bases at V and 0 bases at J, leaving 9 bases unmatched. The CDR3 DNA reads TGTGCCAGTAGTATATTCTTGAGACTAGCGGGCTCGAACACCGGGGAGCTGTTTTTT. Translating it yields CASSIFLRLAGSNTGELFF.

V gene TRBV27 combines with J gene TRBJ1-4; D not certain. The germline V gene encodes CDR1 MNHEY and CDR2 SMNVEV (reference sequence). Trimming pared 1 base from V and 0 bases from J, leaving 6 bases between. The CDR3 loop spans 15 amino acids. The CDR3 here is CASSLFLATNEKLFF. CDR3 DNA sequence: TGTGCCAGCAGTTTATTTCTGGCAACTAATGAAAAACTGTTTTTT.